This is a list of T cell receptor beta chains from one sample in a study of T cells in Graves' hyperthyroidism and ophthalmopathy. TCRdb re-called the multiplex PCR reads with MiXCR, one entry per CDR3 protein. Of roughly 330,000 distinct CDR3 sequences detected, roughly 15% appear once; the ten largest clones hold approximately 35%. The sample was blood. Every receptor here comes from a young man with Graves' hyperthyroidism. Each CDR3 is given with its conserved first and last residue. Fields, in order: J gene, D gene, clone size, V gene, CDR3 protein, CDR3 DNA. The D gene is left open where the match is weak. Expanded clones get a size class; other rows say once, few or many, or leave the size out.

j_call: TRBJ1-6; d_call: -; clone_size: many; v_call: TRBV27; cdr3_aa: CASSTEENSPLHF; cdr3_nt: TGTGCCAGCAGTACAGAGGAGAATTCACCCCTCCACTTT
j_call: TRBJ1-6; d_call: -; clone_size: -; v_call: TRBV27; cdr3_aa: CASSLSPQGLHNSPLHF; cdr3_nt: TGTGCCAGCAGTTTATCCCCACAGGGTTTACATAATTCACCCCTCCACTTT
j_call: TRBJ2-6; d_call: -; clone_size: -; v_call: TRBV20-1; cdr3_aa: CSAGMISGANVLTF; cdr3_nt: TGCAGTGCGGGGATGATCTCTGGGGCCAACGTCCTGACTTTC
j_call: TRBJ2-7; d_call: -; clone_size: many; v_call: TRBV2; cdr3_aa: CASSELRGPFEQYF; cdr3_nt: TGTGCCAGCAGTGAATTGAGGGGACCGTTCGAGCAGTACTTC
j_call: TRBJ1-2; d_call: TRBD1; clone_size: many; v_call: TRBV2; cdr3_aa: CASSSGDRGAYGYTF; cdr3_nt: TGTGCCAGCAGCTCAGGGGACAGGGGTGCTTATGGCTACACCTTC
j_call: TRBJ2-7; d_call: -; clone_size: many; v_call: TRBV3-1; cdr3_aa: CASSPHSGRGGYEQYF; cdr3_nt: TGTGCCAGCAGCCCCCACTCTGGGCGGGGAGGTTACGAGCAGTACTTC
j_call: TRBJ1-1; d_call: -; clone_size: many; v_call: TRBV6-1; cdr3_aa: CATTPVGSRGGTEAFF; cdr3_nt: TGTGCCACTACCCCAGTAGGCAGCCGGGGGGGCACTGAAGCTTTCTTT
j_call: TRBJ1-2; d_call: TRBD1; clone_size: many; v_call: TRBV20-1; cdr3_aa: CSAMTGAGYTF; cdr3_nt: TGCAGTGCTATGACAGGGGCTGGCTACACCTTC
j_call: TRBJ2-4; d_call: -; clone_size: many; v_call: TRBV11-2; cdr3_aa: CASSLRREAKNIQYF; cdr3_nt: TGTGCCAGCAGCTTGAGGCGGGAAGCCAAAAACATTCAGTACTTC
j_call: TRBJ1-1; d_call: -; clone_size: many; v_call: TRBV10-3; cdr3_aa: CAISESRGGHTEAFF; cdr3_nt: TGTGCCATCAGTGAGTCTCGGGGGGGTCACACTGAAGCTTTCTTT
j_call: TRBJ2-2; d_call: TRBD2; clone_size: -; v_call: TRBV28; cdr3_aa: CASSPAGTSGSPGELFF; cdr3_nt: TGTGCCAGCAGTCCCGCTGGGACTAGCGGGAGCCCCGGGGAGCTGTTTTTT
j_call: TRBJ2-7; d_call: TRBD1; clone_size: many; v_call: TRBV11-2; cdr3_aa: CASRSTGAWGEQYF; cdr3_nt: TGTGCCAGCAGATCAACAGGGGCGTGGGGAGAGCAGTACTTC
j_call: TRBJ2-2; d_call: -; clone_size: -; v_call: TRBV7-8; cdr3_aa: CASSLAGGGGPGELFF; cdr3_nt: TGTGCCAGCAGCTTAGCGGGGGGGGGGGGGCCCGGGGAGCTGTTTTTT
j_call: TRBJ2-3; d_call: TRBD2; clone_size: few; v_call: TRBV10-2; cdr3_aa: CASSVLATTDTQYF; cdr3_nt: TGCGCCAGCAGTGTACTAGCGACTACAGATACGCAGTATTTT
j_call: TRBJ2-1; d_call: -; clone_size: many; v_call: TRBV5-6; cdr3_aa: CASSLEVATYNEQFF; cdr3_nt: TGTGCCAGCAGCTTGGAGGTGGCTACCTACAATGAGCAGTTCTTC
j_call: TRBJ1-5; d_call: TRBD1; clone_size: -; v_call: TRBV4-1; cdr3_aa: CASSLTGPYQPQHF; cdr3_nt: TGCGCCAGCAGCCTGACAGGGCCCTATCAGCCCCAGCATTTT
j_call: TRBJ2-1; d_call: -; clone_size: many; v_call: TRBV28; cdr3_aa: CASSLPYNEQFF; cdr3_nt: TGTGCCAGCAGTCTACCGTACAATGAGCAGTTCTTC